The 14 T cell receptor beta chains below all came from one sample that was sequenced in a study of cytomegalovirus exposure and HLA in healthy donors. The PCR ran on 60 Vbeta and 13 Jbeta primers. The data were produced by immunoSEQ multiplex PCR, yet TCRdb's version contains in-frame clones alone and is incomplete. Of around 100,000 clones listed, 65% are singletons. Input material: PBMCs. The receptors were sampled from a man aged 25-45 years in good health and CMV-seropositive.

As DNA, the CDR3 is TGTGCAAGTCGCCTAGGGGCTAGCGGGGGGGCCTGTGAAGATACGCAGTATTTT. It is translated as CASRLGASGGACEDTQYF. The chain couples TRBV12-2 to TRBJ2-3; the DNA was not compared with TRBD2, the D call given in the table. TRBV12-2 is marked as a pseudogene. This CDR3 region has 18 residues.

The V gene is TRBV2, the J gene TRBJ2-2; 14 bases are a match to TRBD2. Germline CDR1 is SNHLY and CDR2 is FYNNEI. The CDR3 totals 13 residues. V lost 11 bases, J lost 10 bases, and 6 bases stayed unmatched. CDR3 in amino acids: CAGVGLAGEELFF. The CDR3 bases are TGTGCCGGAGTGGGACTAGCGGGGGAGGAGCTGTTTTTT.

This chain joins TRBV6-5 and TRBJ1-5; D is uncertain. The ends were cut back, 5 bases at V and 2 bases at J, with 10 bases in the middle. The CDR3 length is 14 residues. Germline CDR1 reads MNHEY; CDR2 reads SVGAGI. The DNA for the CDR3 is TGTGCCAGCAGTGCACAGATCGGCAATCAGCCCCAGCATTTT. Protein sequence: CASSAQIGNQPQHF.

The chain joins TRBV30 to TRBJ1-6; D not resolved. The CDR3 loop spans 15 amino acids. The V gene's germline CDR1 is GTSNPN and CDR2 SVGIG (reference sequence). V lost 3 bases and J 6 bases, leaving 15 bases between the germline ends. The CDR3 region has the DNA TGTGCCTGGAGCGCCCGGAGAACTAGTAATTCACCCCTCCACTTT. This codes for CAWSARRTSNSPLHF.

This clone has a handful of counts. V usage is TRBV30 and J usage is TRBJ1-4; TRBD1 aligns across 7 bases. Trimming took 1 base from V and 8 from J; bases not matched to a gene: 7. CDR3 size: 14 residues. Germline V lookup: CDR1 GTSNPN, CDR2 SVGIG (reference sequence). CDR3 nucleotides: TGTGCCTGGAGTGGGGACAGTCCTTACGAAAAACTGTTTTTT. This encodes CAWSGDSPYEKLFF. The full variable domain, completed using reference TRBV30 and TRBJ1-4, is SQTIHQWPATLVQPVGSPLSLECTVEGTSNPNLYWYRQAAGRGLQLLFYSVGIGQISSEVPQNLSASRPQDRQFILSSKKLLLSDSGFYLCAWSGDSPYEKLFFGSGTQLSVL.

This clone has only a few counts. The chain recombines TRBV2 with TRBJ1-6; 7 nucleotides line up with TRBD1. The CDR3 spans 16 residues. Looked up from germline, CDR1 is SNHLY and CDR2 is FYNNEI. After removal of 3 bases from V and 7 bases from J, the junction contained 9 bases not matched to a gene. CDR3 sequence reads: CASSEDPTGKNSPLHF. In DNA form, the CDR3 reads TGTGCCAGCAGTGAGGACCCGACAGGGAAAAATTCACCCCTCCACTTT.

In DNA form, the CDR3 reads TGCGCCAGCAGCTTGGTCCCCAGTTGGAGCTCTGGAAACACCATATATTTT. As protein: CASSLVPSWSSGNTIYF. This chain connects TRBV5-1 to TRBJ1-3; D is ambiguous. V was shortened by 0 bases and J by 0 bases, with 13 bases between the two germline ends. The CDR3 spans 17 residues. CDR1 and CDR2 from the germline V gene are SGHRS and YFSETQ.

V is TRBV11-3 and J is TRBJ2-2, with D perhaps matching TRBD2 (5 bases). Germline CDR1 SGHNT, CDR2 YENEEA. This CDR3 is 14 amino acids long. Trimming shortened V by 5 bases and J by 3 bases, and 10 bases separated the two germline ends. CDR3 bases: TGTGCCAGCAGCCGGGGTGGGGACACCGGGGAGCTGTTTTTT. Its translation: CASSRGGDTGELFF.

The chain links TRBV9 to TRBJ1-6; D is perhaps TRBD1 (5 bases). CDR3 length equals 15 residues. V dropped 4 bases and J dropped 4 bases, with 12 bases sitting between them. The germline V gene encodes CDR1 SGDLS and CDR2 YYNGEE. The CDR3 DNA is TGTGCCAGCAGCCCAGGGAATTCGTATAATTCACCCCTCCACTTT. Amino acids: CASSPGNSYNSPLHF.

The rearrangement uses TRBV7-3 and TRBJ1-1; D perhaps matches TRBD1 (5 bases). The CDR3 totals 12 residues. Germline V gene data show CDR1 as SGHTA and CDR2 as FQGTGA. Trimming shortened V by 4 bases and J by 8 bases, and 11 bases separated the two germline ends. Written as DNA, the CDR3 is TGTGCCAGCAGCTCAGGGTCTCTAGAAGCTTTCTTT. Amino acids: CASSSGSLEAFF.

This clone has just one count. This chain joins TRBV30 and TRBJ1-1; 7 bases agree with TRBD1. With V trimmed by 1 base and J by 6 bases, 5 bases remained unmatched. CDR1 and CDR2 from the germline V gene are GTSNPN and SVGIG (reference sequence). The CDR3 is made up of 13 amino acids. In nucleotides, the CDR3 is TGTGCCTGGAGTGCTCAGGGGGGCCCTGAAGCTTTCTTT. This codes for CAWSAQGGPEAFF. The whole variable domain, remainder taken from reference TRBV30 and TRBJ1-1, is SQTIHQWPATLVQPVGSPLSLECTVEGTSNPNLYWYRQAAGRGLQLLFYSVGIGQISSEVPQNLSASRPQDRQFILSSKKLLLSDSGFYLCAWSAQGGPEAFFGQGTRLTVV.

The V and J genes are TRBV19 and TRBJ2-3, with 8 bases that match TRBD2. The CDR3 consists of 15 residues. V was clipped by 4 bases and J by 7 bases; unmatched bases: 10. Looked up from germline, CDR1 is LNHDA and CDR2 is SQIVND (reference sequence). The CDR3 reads CASSTTPAGGNTQYF. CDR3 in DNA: TGTGCCAGTAGTACAACCCCGGCGGGGGGAAATACGCAGTATTTT.

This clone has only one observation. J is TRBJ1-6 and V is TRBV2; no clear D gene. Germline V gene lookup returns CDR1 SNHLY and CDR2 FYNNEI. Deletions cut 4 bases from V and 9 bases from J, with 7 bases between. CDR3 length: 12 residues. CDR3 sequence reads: CASSVGSSPLHF. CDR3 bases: TGTGCCAGCAGTGTTGGGAGTTCACCCCTCCACTTT.

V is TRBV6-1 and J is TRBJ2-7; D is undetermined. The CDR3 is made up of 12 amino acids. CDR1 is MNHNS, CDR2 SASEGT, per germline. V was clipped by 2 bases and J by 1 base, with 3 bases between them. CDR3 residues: CASSEPSYEQYF. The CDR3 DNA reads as TGTGCCAGCAGTGAACCATCCTACGAGCAGTACTTC.